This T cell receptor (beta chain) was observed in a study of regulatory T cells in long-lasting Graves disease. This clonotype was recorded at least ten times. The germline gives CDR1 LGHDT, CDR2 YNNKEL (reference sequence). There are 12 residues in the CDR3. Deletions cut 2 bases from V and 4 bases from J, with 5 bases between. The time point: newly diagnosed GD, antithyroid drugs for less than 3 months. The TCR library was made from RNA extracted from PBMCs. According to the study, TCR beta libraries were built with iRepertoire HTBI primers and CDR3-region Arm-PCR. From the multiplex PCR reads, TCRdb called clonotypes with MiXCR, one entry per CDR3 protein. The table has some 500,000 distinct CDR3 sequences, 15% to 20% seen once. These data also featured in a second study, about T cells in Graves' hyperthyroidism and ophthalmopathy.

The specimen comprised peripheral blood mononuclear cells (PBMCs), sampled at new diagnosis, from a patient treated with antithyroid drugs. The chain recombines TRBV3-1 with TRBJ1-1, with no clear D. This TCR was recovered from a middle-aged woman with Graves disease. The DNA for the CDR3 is TGTGCCAGCAGCCAAAGGCCCACTGAAGCTTTCTTT. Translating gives CASSQRPTEAFF. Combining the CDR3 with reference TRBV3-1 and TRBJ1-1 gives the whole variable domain DTAVSQTPKYLVTQMGNDKSIKCEQNLGHDTMYWYKQDSKKFLKIMFSYNNKELIINETVPNRFSPKSPDKAHLNLHINSLELGDSAVYFCASSQRPTEAFFGQGTRLTVV.